The 6 T cell receptor beta chains listed next were all sequenced from one sample in a study of T cell repertoires in cytomegalovirus infection (dated by TCRdb to between 2019 and 2020). No antigen has been identified for these receptors. The listed sequencing device is Illumina HiSeq 1500. In-frame beta chains were kept once TCRdb had trimmed the public reads at Q25 with fastp and called clones with MiXCR. Each CDR3 protein gets just one entry, which takes the most common genes and DNA from the rows behind it. Recorded for this sample are about a million distinct CDR3 sequences; 31% of them occurred a single time. In total, the top ten clones hold about 14% of the sample. Explained via the paper, the treatment or condition label denotes: in vitro stimulation with specific CMV peptide epitopes to enrich CMV-specific T cells. This specimen was cultured CD8+ T cells from PBMCs, taken from culture after CMV antigen stimulation. These receptors all stem from a human donor in good health (CMV status not recorded). Some clones in this sample may be carry-over from other donors' samples.

The table lists this clonotype with a few counts. The J gene is TRBJ2-1, the V gene TRBV7-3, with 10 bases that match TRBD2. Looked up from germline, CDR1 is SGHTA and CDR2 is FQGTGA. The CDR3 has 17 residues. The V and J ends lost 0 bases and 9 bases, in that order; junction bases with no gene match: 11. This CDR3 reads CASSLTQAGGLAGEQFF. CDR3 bases: TGTGCCAGCAGCTTAACGCAAGCGGGGGGGCTGGCAGGTGAGCAGTTCTTC.

J is TRBJ1-1 and V is TRBV2; 7 nucleotides align to TRBD1. Germline V gives CDR1 SNHLY, CDR2 FYNNEI. V lost 4 bases and J lost 1; bases outside the gene matches: 6. There are 15 residues in the CDR3. The CDR3 is CASSVLGQPNTEAFF. The CDR3 nucleotides are TGTGCCAGCAGTGTCTTGGGACAGCCGAACACTGAAGCTTTCTTT. Supplemented by reference TRBV2 and TRBJ1-1, the full variable domain reads EPEVTQTPSHQVTQMGQEVILRCVPISNHLYFYWYRQILGQKVEFLVSFYNNEISEKSEIFDDQFSVERPDGSNFTLKIRSTKLEDSAMYFCASSVLGQPNTEAFFGQGTRLTVV.

Many counts were recorded for this clonotype. The rearrangement joins TRBV28 to TRBJ1-5; D perhaps matches TRBD1 (6 bases). The CDR3 contains 14 residues. Germline V CDR1 and CDR2: MDHEN, SYDVKM. Trimming removed 6 bases at V and 7 bases at J, with 16 bases between. CDR3 amino acids: CASSLSSGEQPQHF. CDR3 DNA: TGTGCCAGCAGCCTTAGTTCAGGGGAACAGCCCCAGCATTTT.

This clonotype was counted only a few times. V is TRBV27 and J is TRBJ2-1; 8 bases agree with TRBD1. CDR3 length: 13 amino acids. Germline V lookup: CDR1 MNHEY, CDR2 SMNVEV (reference sequence). J gave up 9 bases and V 3 bases, and 4 bases lay outside the gene matches. The CDR3 region has the DNA TGTGCCAGCAGTTTGCCAGGGGGCGGTGAGCAGTTCTTC. Encoded protein: CASSLPGGGEQFF.

This clonotype was seen a few times. V and J are TRBV27 and TRBJ2-3; D unresolved. Trimming pared 0 bases from V and 2 bases from J, leaving 9 bases between. CDR1 MNHEY and CDR2 SMNVEV come from the germline V gene (reference sequence). This CDR3 is 15 amino acids long. This CDR3 reads CASSLSFGYTDTQYF. CDR3 DNA: TGTGCCAGCAGTTTATCTTTCGGTTACACAGATACGCAGTATTTT.

This clonotype showed up just a few times. V and J are TRBV12-3 or TRBV12-4 and TRBJ2-5, with a tentative D call TRBD2 (7 bases). This CDR3 spans 16 amino acids. Trimming removed 3 bases from V and 0 bases from J, with 14 bases in between. CDR3 DNA: TGTGCCAGCAGTTTTTTGGCGGGGGCGTACCAAGAGACCCAGTACTTC. Encoded protein: CASSFLAGAYQETQYF.